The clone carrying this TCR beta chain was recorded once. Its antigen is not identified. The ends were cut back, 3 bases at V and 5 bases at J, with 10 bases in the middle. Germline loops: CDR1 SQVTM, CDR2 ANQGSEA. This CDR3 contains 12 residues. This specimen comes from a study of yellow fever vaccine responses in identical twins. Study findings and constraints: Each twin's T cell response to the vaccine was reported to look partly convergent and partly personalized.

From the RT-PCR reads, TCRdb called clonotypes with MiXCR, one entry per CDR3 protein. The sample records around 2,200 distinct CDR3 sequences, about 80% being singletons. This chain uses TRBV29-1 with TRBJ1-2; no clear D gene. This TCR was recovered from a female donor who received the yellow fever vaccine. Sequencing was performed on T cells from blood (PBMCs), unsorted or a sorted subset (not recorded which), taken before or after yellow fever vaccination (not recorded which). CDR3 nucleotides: TGCAGCGTTGATTTGGGTGCTTATGGCTACACCTTC. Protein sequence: CSVDLGAYGYTF.